These 2 T cell receptor beta chains share one sample of origin, sequenced in a study of CD8 T cells in ankylosing spondylitis. TCRdb re-analysed the 5' RACE reads in MiXCR, keeping a single row per CDR3 protein. The sample lists a few hundred thousand distinct CDR3 sequences, 20% to 25% seen once, with roughly a sixth in the top ten. The antigens these receptors bind are not known. General observations from the study: A motif in TCR beta, a set of 8 or 9 highly homologous variants, appeared characteristic of ankylosing spondylitis blood.

The sequenced sample was blood, either unsorted or a sorted T cell fraction (not recorded which). Source of these receptors: a male donor with ankylosing spondylitis.

This chain connects TRBV12-3 or TRBV12-4 to TRBJ1-1; weak D call: TRBD1 (6 bases). The CDR3 totals 14 residues. Trimming cost V 3 bases and J 4 bases, with 12 bases left between them. The CDR3 region is CASSFGGLITEAFF. The CDR3 DNA is TGTGCCAGCAGTTTCGGGGGGCTTATCACTGAAGCTTTCTTT.

This clonotype was counted only a few times. The gene calls are TRBV11-2 and TRBJ2-2; unclear D gene. The V gene lost 2 bases and the J gene lost 4 bases, with 8 bases spanning the gap. The germline gives CDR1 SGHAT, CDR2 FQNNGV. The CDR3 spans 14 residues. The CDR3 sequence is CASSLLVTTGELFF. The DNA of the CDR3 is TGTGCCAGCAGCTTACTAGTGACCACCGGGGAGCTGTTTTTT.